This T cell receptor (beta chain) was captured in a study of T-cell reconstitution after alpha-beta-depleted transplantation in children. TCRbeta library construction was performed incorporating unique molecular identifiers. TCRdb independently ran MiXCR on the PCR reads; one entry per CDR3 protein. The sample holds 200,000 to 250,000 distinct CDR3 sequences; around 9.9% are singletons and the top ten take 28%. General observations from the study: Where alpha-beta T cells came from about two months after transplant was reportedly several hundred expanded graft clones. High day-60 TCRbeta diversity in some patients came from surviving recipient T cells and thymic progenitors. Among T cells one year after transplant, newly produced cells accounted for most counts and diversity.

The CDR3 runs to 14 residues. V lost 5 bases and J 4 bases, leaving 13 bases between the germline ends. Details on this clonotype: Its matching antigen is unknown. A much more abundant neighbour one base away suggests this may be a read error.

The J gene is TRBJ2-3, the V gene TRBV12-3 or TRBV12-4; the D gene is possibly TRBD1 (5 bases). The receptor was derived from a child younger than two with acute myeloid leukemia, due to receive a stem cell transplant. The specimen comprised PBMCs, sampled before TCRalphabeta/CD19-depleted stem cell transplant. The CDR3 coding sequence is TGTGCCAGCAGTCCGAGGACCAGGGCAGATACGCAGTATTTT. It codes for CASSPRTRADTQYF.